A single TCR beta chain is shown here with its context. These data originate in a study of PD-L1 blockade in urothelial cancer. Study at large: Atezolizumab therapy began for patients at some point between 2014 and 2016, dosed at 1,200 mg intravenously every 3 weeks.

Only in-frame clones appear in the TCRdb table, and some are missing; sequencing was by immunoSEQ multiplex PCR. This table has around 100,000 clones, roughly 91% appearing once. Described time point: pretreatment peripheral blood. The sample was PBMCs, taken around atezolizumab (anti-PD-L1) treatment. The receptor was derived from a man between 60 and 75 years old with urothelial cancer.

The CDR3 sequence: CASTKQGQPTDTQYF. The DNA for the CDR3 is TGTGCCAGCACCAAACAGGGACAGCCGACAGATACGCAGTATTTT. The rearrangement uses TRBV2 and TRBJ2-3; 7 bases match TRBD1. The V and J ends lost 7 bases and 3 bases, in that order; junction bases with no gene match: 10. The CDR3 is 15 amino acids. Germline CDR1 reads SNHLY; CDR2 reads FYNNEI.